Listed here are 10 T cell receptor beta chains from one sample, sequenced in a study of blood T cell repertoires in COVID-19. Assay used: immunoSEQ multiplex PCR; TCRdb lists only in-frame clones, some missing. The table has 390,000 or so clones, 80% to 90% seen once. Specimen: PBMCs or T cells enriched from blood (not recorded which). The receptors stem from a young man who had recovered from COVID-19.

On this clone itself: Compared with germline, one end of the junction differs, possibly owing to a read error. The gene calls are TRBV7-9 and TRBJ2-3, with 7 nucleotides matching TRBD2. The CDR3 sequence is 14 residues long. The V gene's germline CDR1 is SEHNR and CDR2 FQNEAQ (reference sequence). The CDR3 sequence: CASSPSGNSDTQYF. As DNA, the CDR3 is TGTGCCAGCAGCCCGAGCGGGAACTCAGATACGCAATATTTT.

J is TRBJ1-4 and V is TRBV2; 8 bases fit TRBD1. The length of the CDR3 is 14 residues. CDR1 and CDR2 (germline): SNHLY, FYNNEI. V lost 5 bases to trimming and J lost 8 bases; unmatched junction nucleotides: 7. CDR3: CASSIRTGNEKLFF. In nucleotides, the CDR3 is TGTGCCAGCAGTATCCGGACAGGGAACGAAAAACTGTTTTTT.

This chain links TRBV7-9 with TRBJ2-7; D might be TRBD1 (6 bases). Germline assignment: CDR1 SEHNR and CDR2 FQNEAQ (reference sequence). V shed 0 bases and J shed 4 bases, with 13 bases lying between them. CDR3 length equals 15 residues. CDR3 nucleotide sequence: TGTGCCAGCAGCTTAGCAGGCCGGGACAAATACGAGCAGTACTTC. The encoded protein is CASSLAGRDKYEQYF. The full variable domain, rest sourced from reference TRBV7-9 and TRBJ2-7, is DTGVSQNPRHKITKRGQNVTFRCDPISEHNRLYWYRQTLGQGPEFLTYFQNEAQLEKSRLLSDRFSAERPKGSFSTLEIQRTEQGDSAMYLCASSLAGRDKYEQYFGPGTRLTVT.

The chain recombines TRBV28 with TRBJ2-7; D gene ambiguous. Per germline, CDR1 MDHEN and CDR2 SYDVKM. Trimming took off 3 bases at V and 0 bases at J, with 9 bases between the two ends. The length of the CDR3 is 14 residues. CDR3 sequence reads: CASSFAMSSYEQYF. CDR3 DNA: TGTGCCAGCAGTTTCGCCATGAGCTCCTACGAGCAGTACTTC.

The V call is TRBV30, the J call TRBJ2-5; D gene ambiguous. Trimming pared 1 base from V and 4 bases from J, leaving 13 bases between. CDR3 size: 14 residues. From germline, CDR1 is GTSNPN and CDR2 SVGIG (reference sequence). The CDR3 DNA reads as TGTGCCTGGAGTGGGCCCCTTGGTGCAGAGACCCAGTACTTC. This codes for CAWSGPLGAETQYF. Looking up the rest from reference TRBV30 and TRBJ2-5 gives the full variable domain: SQTIHQWPATLVQPVGSPLSLECTVEGTSNPNLYWYRQAAGRGLQLLFYSVGIGQISSEVPQNLSASRPQDRQFILSSKKLLLSDSGFYLCAWSGPLGAETQYFGPGTRLLVL.

The rearrangement links TRBV6-1 to TRBJ1-1; D call uncertain. The CDR3 sequence is 15 residues long. V was shortened by 2 bases and J by 6 bases, with 16 bases between the two germline ends. Germline CDR1 MNHNS, CDR2 SASEGT. The CDR3 region has the DNA TGTGCCAGCAGTGAATCCTTAGATACTAGTTCTGAAGCTTTCTTT. Protein sequence: CASSESLDTSSEAFF.

V and J are TRBV18 and TRBJ1-5; 7 bases agree with TRBD1. V lost 8 bases and J lost 5; bases outside the gene matches: 6. The CDR3 contains 13 residues. Germline CDR1 KGHSH, CDR2 LQKENI. Written as DNA, the CDR3 is TGTGCCAGCACCGATCAGGGGGATCAGCCCCAGCATTTT. As protein: CASTDQGDQPQHF.

This rearrangement joins TRBV2 to TRBJ1-4, with a tentative D call TRBD1 (6 bases). This CDR3 comprises 14 residues. Trimming stripped 6 bases from V and 0 bases from J, with 8 bases between. Germline V CDR1 and CDR2: SNHLY, FYNNEI. The DNA of the CDR3 is TGTGCCAGCAGGGACAGCTCAACTAATGAAAAACTGTTTTTT. Translated: CASRDSSTNEKLFF.

There are a few counts of this clone. This chain joins TRBV4-3 and TRBJ1-1, with a tentative D call TRBD1 (5 bases). Germline values: CDR1 LGHNA, CDR2 YSLEER. Trimming removed 3 bases at V and 2 bases at J, with 7 bases between. The CDR3 covers 13 residues. The CDR3 DNA is TGCGCCAGCAGCCAGACAGCCAACACTGAAGCTTTCTTT. Translating it yields CASSQTANTEAFF.

V is TRBV2 and J is TRBJ2-1, with 11 nucleotides matching TRBD2. The V and J ends lost 6 bases and 9 bases, in that order; junction bases with no gene match: 10. The length of the CDR3 is 15 residues. Germline V gene data show CDR1 as SNHLY and CDR2 as FYNNEI. The CDR3 loop is CASRAGTSGSGEQFF. The CDR3, as DNA: TGTGCCAGCAGGGCCGGGACTAGCGGCTCAGGTGAGCAGTTCTTC.